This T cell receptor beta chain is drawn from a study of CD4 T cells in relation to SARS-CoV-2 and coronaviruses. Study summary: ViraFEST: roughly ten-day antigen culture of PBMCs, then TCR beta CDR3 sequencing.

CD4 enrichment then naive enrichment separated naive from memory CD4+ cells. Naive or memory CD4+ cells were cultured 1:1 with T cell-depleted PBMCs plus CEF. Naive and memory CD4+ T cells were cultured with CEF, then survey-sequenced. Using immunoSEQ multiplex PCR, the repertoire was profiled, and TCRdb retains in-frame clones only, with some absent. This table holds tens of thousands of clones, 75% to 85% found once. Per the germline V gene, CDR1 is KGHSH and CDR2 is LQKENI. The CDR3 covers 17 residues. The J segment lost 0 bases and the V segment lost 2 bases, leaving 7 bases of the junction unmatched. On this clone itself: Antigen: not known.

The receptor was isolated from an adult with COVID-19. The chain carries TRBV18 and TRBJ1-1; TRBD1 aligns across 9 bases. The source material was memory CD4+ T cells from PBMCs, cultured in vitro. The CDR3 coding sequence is TGTGCCAGCTCACCAACGGGACAGGGCGGCATGAACACTGAAGCTTTCTTT. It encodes CASSPTGQGGMNTEAFF.